The 31 T cell receptor beta chains below all came from one sample that was sequenced in a study of T cell responses to AZD1222 COVID-19 vaccine. The method was immunoSEQ multiplex PCR; TCRdb's version includes in-frame clones alone and lacks a portion of them. The data contain over 95,000 clones, roughly nine tenths of them seen just once; the ten biggest clones take up roughly 4.5%. Material: peripheral blood, obtained on day 0 of AZD1222 vaccination. These receptors were obtained from an adult in good health.

The genes are TRBV27 and TRBJ2-7; 9 nucleotides line up with TRBD1. V trimming: 0 bases; J trimming: 0 bases; junction bases outside the gene matches: 15. The CDR3 is made up of 20 amino acids. CDR1 MNHEY and CDR2 SMNVEV come from the germline V gene (reference sequence). CDR3 region: CASSLSPGHWTGVSSYEQYF. The DNA of the CDR3 is TGTGCCAGCAGTTTATCGCCAGGTCATTGGACAGGGGTAAGCTCCTACGAGCAGTACTTC.

The chain is built from TRBV9 and TRBJ1-5; TRBD1 agrees at 9 bases. V shed 0 bases and J 7 bases; nucleotides not matched to a gene: 8. CDR1 and CDR2 from the germline V gene are SGDLS and YYNGEE. This CDR3 has 16 residues. CDR3 loop: CASSVEKGQGDQPQHF. CDR3 nucleotide sequence: TGTGCCAGCAGCGTAGAAAAGGGACAGGGAGACCAGCCCCAGCATTTT. Full variable domain (remainder filled in from reference TRBV9 and TRBJ1-5): DSGVTQTPKHLITATGQRVTLRCSPRSGDLSVYWYQQSLDQGLQFLIQYYNGEERAKGNILERFSAQQFPDLHSELNLSSLELGDSALYFCASSVEKGQGDQPQHFGDGTRLSIL.

This sequence joins TRBV28 and TRBJ1-2; D remains unclear. The V gene lost 3 bases and the J gene lost 4 bases, with 12 bases spanning the gap. Germline CDR1 MDHEN, CDR2 SYDVKM. The CDR3 spans 14 residues. The CDR3 sequence is CASSLGRLLYGYTF. The CDR3 nucleotides are TGTGCCAGCAGTTTGGGCCGACTCCTCTATGGCTACACCTTC.

The chain recombines TRBV13 with TRBJ2-1; D gene unclear. Trimming cost V 3 bases and J 4 bases, with 4 bases left between them. The CDR3 runs 12 residues. Per germline, CDR1 PRHDT and CDR2 FYEKMQ (reference sequence). CDR3 sequence (DNA): TGTGCCAGCAGCTTCCGATACAATGAGCAGTTCTTC. Its translation is CASSFRYNEQFF. The full variable domain, completed using reference TRBV13 and TRBJ2-1, is AAGVIQSPRHLIKEKRETATLKCYPIPRHDTVYWYQQGPGQDPQFLISFYEKMQSDKGSIPDRFSAQQFSDYHSELNMSSLELGDSALYFCASSFRYNEQFFGPGTRLTVL.

V and J are TRBV6-1 and TRBJ1-6; D unresolved. Trimming cost V 1 base and J 6 bases, with 4 bases left between them. Per germline, CDR1 MNHNS and CDR2 SASEGT. The CDR3 runs 13 residues. DNA for the CDR3: TGTGCCAGCAGTGAAGGGGCTAATTCACCCCTCCACTTT. The encoded protein is CASSEGANSPLHF.

CDR3 protein: CASSVGGAPGEQYF. DNA for the CDR3: TGTGCCAGCAGCGTAGGAGGGGCCCCCGGCGAGCAGTACTTC. The rearrangement joins TRBV9 to TRBJ2-7, with D perhaps TRBD1 or TRBD2 (5 bases each). The germline V gene has CDR1 SGDLS and CDR2 YYNGEE. The CDR3 contains 14 residues. V shed 0 bases and J shed 6 bases, with 13 bases lying between them.

This clone was seen a handful of times. The V and J genes are TRBV7-6 and TRBJ1-1; 11 positions match TRBD1. Germline V gene lookup returns CDR1 SGHVS and CDR2 FNYEAQ. The CDR3 runs to 16 residues. The V segment lost 5 bases and the J segment 3 bases; nucleotides outside the gene matches: 8. CDR3 nucleotide sequence: TGTGCCAGCAGCCCAGCGGGGACAGGGGGGGACACTGAAGCTTTCTTT. Amino acids: CASSPAGTGGDTEAFF.

V and J are TRBV6-6 and TRBJ1-6; 7 bases map to TRBD1. The CDR3 loop spans 14 amino acids. The germline V gene encodes CDR1 MNHNY and CDR2 SVGAGI (reference sequence). The junction had 4 bases not matched to a gene; V was cut back by 4 bases and J by 7 bases. DNA for the CDR3: TGTGCCAGCAGTTGGCAGGGGGGCAATTCACCCCTCCACTTT. Translation: CASSWQGGNSPLHF.

The rearrangement links TRBV4-2 to TRBJ1-1; D is undetermined. The CDR3 has 15 residues. The germline V gene has CDR1 LGHNA and CDR2 YNFKEQ. Trimming cost V 1 base and J 2 bases, with 11 bases left between them. This CDR3 is CASSQADGINTEAFF. CDR3 DNA: TGTGCCAGCAGCCAAGCAGACGGAATCAACACTGAAGCTTTCTTT.

The chain uses TRBV7-9 and TRBJ1-3; perhaps TRBD1 as D (6 bases). The germline V gene encodes CDR1 SEHNR and CDR2 FQNEAQ (reference sequence). V gave up 4 bases and J gave up 5 bases, with 9 bases separating them. The CDR3 consists of 13 residues. CDR3 DNA sequence: TGTGCCAGCAGCTACGACAGGCGAAACACCATATATTTT. Protein: CASSYDRRNTIYF.

V gene TRBV7-6 combines with J gene TRBJ1-1; 7 nucleotides line up with TRBD1. The CDR3 length is 14 residues. Trimming at V came to 5 bases and at J to 2 bases, leaving 5 bases not matched to a gene. The germline V gene has CDR1 SGHVS and CDR2 FNYEAQ. The CDR3, as DNA: TGTGCCAGCAGCCGTGGGACAGCTAACACTGAAGCTTTCTTT. As protein: CASSRGTANTEAFF.

The rearrangement joins TRBV19 to TRBJ1-4, with D perhaps matching TRBD1 (6 bases). Germline lookup yields CDR1 LNHDA and CDR2 SQIVND (reference sequence). Trimming left V 5 bases short and J 2 bases short, with 18 bases between. The CDR3 loop spans 17 amino acids. CDR3 loop: CASSQTSGTTTNEKLFF. For the CDR3, the DNA is TGTGCCAGTAGTCAAACCTCCGGGACAACGACTAATGAAAAACTGTTTTTT.

This clone showed up just a few times. The chain uses TRBV6-6 and TRBJ1-2; no clear D gene. The CDR3 is made up of 14 amino acids. The ends were cut back, 6 bases at V and 4 bases at J, with 15 bases in the middle. The V gene's germline CDR1 is MNHNY and CDR2 SVGAGI (reference sequence). CDR3 region: CASSTPTGTYGYTF. The CDR3 DNA reads TGTGCCAGCAGCACCCCCACGGGAACCTATGGCTACACCTTC.

V is TRBV10-3 and J is TRBJ1-3; possible D gene TRBD1, 5 bases. Germline V gene data show CDR1 as ENHRY and CDR2 as SYGVKD. Trimming removed 7 bases from V and 8 bases from J, with 21 bases in between. This CDR3 spans 15 amino acids. The chain's CDR3 is CAINPRAGKADTIYF. The CDR3, as DNA: TGTGCCATCAATCCTCGGGCAGGGAAGGCTGACACCATATATTTT.

This clone was observed a single time. The chain recombines TRBV4-1 with TRBJ2-7; TRBD1 might be the D (5 bases). Germline V CDR1 and CDR2: MGHRA, YSYEKL. Trimming shortened V by 4 bases and J by 3 bases, and 16 bases separated the two germline ends. CDR3 length equals 15 residues. CDR3 DNA sequence: TGCGCCAGCAGCCCCCGGAAGGGGTTTTTCTACGAGCAGTACTTC. It codes for CASSPRKGFFYEQYF.

This sequence joins TRBV19 and TRBJ2-7, with 7 bases matching TRBD2. Germline CDR1 is LNHDA and CDR2 is SQIVND (reference sequence). The trim removed 3 bases at V and 5 bases at J, leaving 4 bases unmatched. This CDR3 spans 13 amino acids. The DNA for the CDR3 is TGTGCCAGTAGTATCGGGGGGTCCCACGAGCAGTACTTC. Its protein is CASSIGGSHEQYF.

The chain is built from TRBV7-6 and TRBJ2-1; D unclear. The germline CDR1 and CDR2 sequences are SGHVS and FNYEAQ. This CDR3 spans 12 amino acids. Trimming removed 3 bases at V and 4 bases at J, with 4 bases between. The CDR3 loop reads CASSFPYNEQFF. CDR3 in DNA: TGTGCCAGCAGCTTCCCATACAATGAGCAGTTCTTC. The complete variable domain, with remaining parts taken from reference TRBV7-6 and TRBJ2-1, reads GAGVSQSPRYKVTKRGQDVALRCDPISGHVSLYWYRQALGQGPEFLTYFNYEAQQDKSGLPNDRFSAERPEGSISTLTIQRTEQRDSAMYRCASSFPYNEQFFGPGTRLTVL.

The V gene is TRBV9, the J gene TRBJ2-1; the D is unclear. This CDR3 contains 14 residues. The V end was cut by 1 base, the J end by 6 bases, with 11 bases between. Germline-derived CDR1 and CDR2 are SGDLS and YYNGEE. The CDR3 nucleotides are TGTGCCAGCAGCGTACTAACGTGGAGCAATGAGCAGTTCTTC. Translation gives CASSVLTWSNEQFF.

CDR3 residues: CASSQETGDGYTF. CDR3 nucleotide sequence: TGTGCCAGCAGCCAAGAAACAGGGGATGGCTACACCTTC. This chain links TRBV4-2 with TRBJ1-2; 7 nucleotides line up with TRBD1. V shed 0 bases and J 6 bases; nucleotides not matched to a gene: 1. Germline V gene sequence: CDR1 LGHNA, CDR2 YNFKEQ. The length of the CDR3 is 13 residues.

This clone was detected once. This chain joins TRBV10-3 and TRBJ2-1, with 12 nucleotides matching TRBD2. CDR3 length equals 13 residues. Germline CDR1 is ENHRY and CDR2 is SYGVKD. Trimming removed 11 bases from V and 8 bases from J; junction bases left unmatched: 7. The CDR3 DNA follows: TGTGCCGCTAGCGGGGGGGCGTTTGATGAGCAGTTCTTC. It translates to CAASGGAFDEQFF.

The chain combines TRBV12-3 or TRBV12-4 with TRBJ1-4; the D gene is possibly TRBD1 (6 bases). The CDR3 has 12 residues. V was clipped by 5 bases and J by 6 bases, with 7 bases between them. The CDR3 nucleotides are TGTGCCAGCAGTCGGACAGATGAAAAACTGTTTTTT. It translates to CASSRTDEKLFF.

V is TRBV5-4 and J is TRBJ2-7; 10 bases align to TRBD1. With 4 bases clipped from V and 2 bases from J, the junction kept 6 bases outside the gene matches. This CDR3 contains 15 residues. Per the germline V gene, CDR1 is SGHNT and CDR2 is YYREEE (reference sequence). For the CDR3, the DNA is TGTGCCAGCAGCCCTCCGGGGACAGGGGCCTACGAGCAGTACTTC. It yields the protein CASSPPGTGAYEQYF. The full variable domain, with the rest looked up from reference TRBV5-4 and TRBJ2-7, is ETGVTQSPTHLIKTRGQQVTLRCSSQSGHNTVSWYQQALGQGPQFIFQYYREEENGRGNFPPRFSGLQFPNYSSELNVNALELDDSALYLCASSPPGTGAYEQYFGPGTRLTVT.

J is TRBJ2-7 and V is TRBV28; no firm D call. CDR3 size: 14 residues. The germline V gene has CDR1 MDHEN and CDR2 SYDVKM. Trimming cost V 1 base and J 2 bases, with 9 bases left between them. CDR3 loop: CASSLSLVTYEQYF. The CDR3, as DNA: TGTGCCAGCAGTTTATCTCTCGTTACCTACGAGCAGTACTTC.

The J gene is TRBJ1-2, the V gene TRBV7-2, with 7 bases that match TRBD1. With 4 bases clipped from V and 3 bases from J, the junction kept 2 bases outside the gene matches. Per germline, CDR1 SGHTA and CDR2 FQGNSA. The CDR3 loop spans 13 amino acids. CDR3 sequence (DNA): TGTGCCAGCAGCTCGACAGGGCACTATGGCTACACCTTC. Encoded protein: CASSSTGHYGYTF.

This clone has more than one count but fewer than ten. This chain links TRBV5-4 with TRBJ2-3, with D perhaps matching TRBD2 (6 bases). This CDR3 has 14 residues. Germline values: CDR1 SGHNT, CDR2 YYREEE (reference sequence). V shed 7 bases and J shed 0 bases, with 12 bases lying between them. CDR3 sequence (DNA): TGTGCCAGCCCCGGCGGGGAGAGCACAGATACGCAGTATTTT. Its protein is CASPGGESTDTQYF.

The chain recombines TRBV7-8 with TRBJ1-2; D remains ambiguous. The germline V gene encodes CDR1 SGHVS and CDR2 FQNEAQ. CDR3 size: 13 residues. Trimming shortened V by 5 bases and J by 4 bases, and 11 bases separated the two germline ends. CDR3 in amino acids: CASSLRTGYGYTF. The CDR3 bases are TGTGCCAGCAGCCTTCGGACCGGCTATGGCTACACCTTC. The full variable domain, rest sourced from reference TRBV7-8 and TRBJ1-2, is GAGVSQSPRYKVAKRGQDVALRCDPISGHVSLFWYQQALGQGPEFLTYFQNEAQLDKSGLPSDRFFAERPEGSVSTLKIQRTQQEDSAVYLCASSLRTGYGYTFGSGTRLTVV.

The chain has TRBV7-2 and TRBJ2-3; the match to TRBD2 covers 9 bases. Germline trimming cut 5 bases from V and 5 bases from J; bases unmatched to any gene: 5. CDR3 length: 14 residues. Germline CDR1 is SGHTA and CDR2 is FQGNSA. CDR3 in amino acids: CASSRAGGRDTQYF. Written as DNA, the CDR3 is TGTGCCAGCAGCCGGGCGGGGGGGCGAGATACGCAGTATTTT.

The chain is built from TRBV18 and TRBJ2-1; TRBD1 is a possible D gene (5 bases). Deletions cut 4 bases from V and 5 bases from J, with 18 bases between. The CDR3 extends over 16 amino acids. The germline V gene encodes CDR1 KGHSH and CDR2 LQKENI. The CDR3 here is CASSQFLGVIDNEQFF. CDR3 DNA sequence: TGTGCCAGCTCACAATTTCTAGGGGTTATCGACAATGAGCAGTTCTTC.

The table lists this clone with a count of one. The chain is built from TRBV7-2 and TRBJ2-1; possible D gene TRBD1, 5 bases. Germline V lookup: CDR1 SGHTA, CDR2 FQGNSA. V was trimmed by 3 bases and J by 7 bases, leaving 13 bases between them. This CDR3 has 14 amino acids. CDR3 nucleotide sequence: TGTGCCAGCAGCTTGTCAGGGCCCTGGAATGAGCAGTTCTTC. Translation gives CASSLSGPWNEQFF.

The chain links TRBV4-2 to TRBJ2-7, with 8 bases fitting TRBD1. Losses at the gene ends were 1 base for V and 6 bases for J; bases not matched to a gene: 2. Germline CDR1 and CDR2: LGHNA and YNFKEQ. The CDR3 runs to 13 residues. The CDR3 nucleotides are TGTGCCAGCAGCCAAGGGACAGGGCTCGAGCAGTACTTC. Its translation is CASSQGTGLEQYF.

Notes on this clone: Other nucleotide sequences from this sample produce the same CDR3. The V call is TRBV5-1, the J call TRBJ2-7, with 9 positions matching TRBD1. The ends lost 2 bases at V and 1 base at J; junction bases unmatched: 1. This CDR3 contains 14 residues. Germline V gives CDR1 SGHRS, CDR2 YFSETQ. CDR3: CASSFGQGSYEQYF. The CDR3 coding sequence is TGCGCCAGCAGCTTCGGACAGGGGTCCTACGAGCAGTACTTC.